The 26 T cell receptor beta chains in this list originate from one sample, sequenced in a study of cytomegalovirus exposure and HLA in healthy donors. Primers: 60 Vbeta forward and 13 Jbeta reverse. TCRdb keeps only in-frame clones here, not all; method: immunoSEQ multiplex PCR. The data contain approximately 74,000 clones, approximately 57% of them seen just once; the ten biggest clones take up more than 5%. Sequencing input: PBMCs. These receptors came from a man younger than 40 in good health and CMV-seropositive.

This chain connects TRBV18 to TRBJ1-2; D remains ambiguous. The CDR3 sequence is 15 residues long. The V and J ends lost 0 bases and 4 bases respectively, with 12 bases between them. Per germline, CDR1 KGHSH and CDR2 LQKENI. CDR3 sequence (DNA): TGTGCCAGCTCACCACCTCGAACAGAGATCTATGGCTACACCTTC. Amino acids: CASSPPRTEIYGYTF.

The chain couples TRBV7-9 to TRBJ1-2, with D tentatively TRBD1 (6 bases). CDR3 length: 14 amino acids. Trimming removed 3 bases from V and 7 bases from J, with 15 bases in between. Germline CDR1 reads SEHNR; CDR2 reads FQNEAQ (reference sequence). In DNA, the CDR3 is TGTGCCAGCAGCTTTTGGACAGTTGGCACTGGCTACACCTTC. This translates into CASSFWTVGTGYTF.

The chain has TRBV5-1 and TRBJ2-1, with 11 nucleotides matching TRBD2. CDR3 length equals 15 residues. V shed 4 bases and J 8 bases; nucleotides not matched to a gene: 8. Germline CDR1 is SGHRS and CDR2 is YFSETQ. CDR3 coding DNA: TGCGCCAGCAGCGTTAGCGGGAGGGCGGTAGATGAGCAGTTCTTC. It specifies CASSVSGRAVDEQFF.

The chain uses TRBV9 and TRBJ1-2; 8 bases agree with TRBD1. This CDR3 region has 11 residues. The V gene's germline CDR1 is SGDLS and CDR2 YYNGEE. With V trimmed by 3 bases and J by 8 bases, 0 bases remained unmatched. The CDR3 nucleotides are TGTGCCAGCAGCGCAGGGGGCGGCTACACCTTC. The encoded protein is CASSAGGGYTF.

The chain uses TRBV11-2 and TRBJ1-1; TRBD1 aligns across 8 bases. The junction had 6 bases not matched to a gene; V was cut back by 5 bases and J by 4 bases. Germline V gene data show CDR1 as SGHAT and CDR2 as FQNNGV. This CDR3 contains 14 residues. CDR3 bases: TGTGCCAGCAGCCAGGACAGGGTCGCCACTGAAGCTTTCTTT. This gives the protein CASSQDRVATEAFF.

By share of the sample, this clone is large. The CDR3 nucleotides read TGTGCCAGCAGCCCTTTCGTTGGGACAGACTCTGGGGCCAACGTCCTGACTTTC. Translating it yields CASSPFVGTDSGANVLTF. The rearrangement joins TRBV11-3 to TRBJ2-6; 7 bases are a match to TRBD1. The CDR3 covers 18 residues. With V trimmed by 5 bases and J by 0 bases, 10 bases remained unmatched. Germline lookup yields CDR1 SGHNT and CDR2 YENEEA. Full variable domain (outside the CDR3, taken from reference TRBV11-3 and TRBJ2-6): EAGVVQSPRYKIIEKKQPVAFWCNPISGHNTLYWYLQNLGQGPELLIRYENEEAVDDSQLPKDRFSAERLKGVDSTLKIQPAELGDSAVYLCASSPFVGTDSGANVLTFGAGSRLTVL.

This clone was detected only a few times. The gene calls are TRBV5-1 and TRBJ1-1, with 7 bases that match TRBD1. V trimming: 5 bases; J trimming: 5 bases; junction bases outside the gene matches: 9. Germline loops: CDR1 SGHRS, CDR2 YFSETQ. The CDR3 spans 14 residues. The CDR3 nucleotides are TGCGCCAGCAGGGACCTGACAGGGAGGACTGAAGCTTTCTTT. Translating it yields CASRDLTGRTEAFF.

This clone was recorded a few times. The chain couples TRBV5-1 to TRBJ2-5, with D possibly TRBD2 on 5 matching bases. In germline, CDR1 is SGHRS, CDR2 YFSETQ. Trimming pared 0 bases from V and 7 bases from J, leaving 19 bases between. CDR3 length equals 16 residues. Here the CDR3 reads CASSLAGILEGGTQYF. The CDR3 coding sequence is TGCGCCAGCAGCTTGGCCGGAATCCTAGAGGGTGGGACCCAGTACTTC.

The CDR3 loop reads CASSMGQLYEQYF. The CDR3 DNA sequence: TGTGCCAGTAGTATGGGACAGCTCTACGAGCAGTACTTC. The genes are TRBV19 and TRBJ2-7; 7 positions agree with TRBD1. The CDR3 extends over 13 amino acids. Germline V gene sequence: CDR1 LNHDA, CDR2 SQIVND (reference sequence). J lost 3 bases, V lost 3 bases, and 2 bases had no gene match.

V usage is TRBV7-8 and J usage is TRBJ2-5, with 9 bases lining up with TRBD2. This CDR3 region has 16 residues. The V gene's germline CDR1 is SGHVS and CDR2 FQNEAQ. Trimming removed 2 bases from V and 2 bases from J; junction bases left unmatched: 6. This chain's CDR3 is CASSLWSSGVQETQYF. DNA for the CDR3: TGTGCCAGCAGCTTATGGTCTAGCGGGGTTCAAGAGACCCAGTACTTC.

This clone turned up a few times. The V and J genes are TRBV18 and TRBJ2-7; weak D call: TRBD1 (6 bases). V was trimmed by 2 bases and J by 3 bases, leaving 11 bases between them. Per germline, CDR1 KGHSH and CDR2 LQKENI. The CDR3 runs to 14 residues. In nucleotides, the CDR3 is TGTGCCAGCTCACCAACGGCAGGGGACTACGAGCAGTACTTC. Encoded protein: CASSPTAGDYEQYF.

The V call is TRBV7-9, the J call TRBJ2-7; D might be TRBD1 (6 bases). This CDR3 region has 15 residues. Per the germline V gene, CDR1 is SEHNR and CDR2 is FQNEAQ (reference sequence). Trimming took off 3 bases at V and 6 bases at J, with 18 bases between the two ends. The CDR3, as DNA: TGTGCCAGCAGCTTGGAGGACAGCCCTTTTCTCGAGCAGTACTTC. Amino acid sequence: CASSLEDSPFLEQYF.

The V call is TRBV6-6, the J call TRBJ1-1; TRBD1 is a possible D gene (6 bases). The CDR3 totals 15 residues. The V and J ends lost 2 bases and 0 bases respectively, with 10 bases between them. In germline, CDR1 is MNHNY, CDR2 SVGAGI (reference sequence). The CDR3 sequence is CASSYGGAMNTEAFF. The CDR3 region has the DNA TGTGCCAGCAGTTACGGGGGGGCAATGAACACTGAAGCTTTCTTT.

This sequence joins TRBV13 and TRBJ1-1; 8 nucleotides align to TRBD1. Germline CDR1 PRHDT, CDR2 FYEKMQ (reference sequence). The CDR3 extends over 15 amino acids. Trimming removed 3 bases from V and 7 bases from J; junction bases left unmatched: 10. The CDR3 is CASSFTGQGLVEAFF. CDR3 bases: TGTGCCAGCAGCTTTACCGGACAGGGCCTCGTTGAAGCTTTCTTT.

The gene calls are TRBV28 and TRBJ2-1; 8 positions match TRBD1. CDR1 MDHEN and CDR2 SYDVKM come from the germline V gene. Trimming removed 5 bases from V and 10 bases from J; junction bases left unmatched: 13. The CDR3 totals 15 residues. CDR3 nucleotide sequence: TGTGCCAGCAGTCCCGTCGGACAGGGTCGGCAGGAGCAGTTCTTC. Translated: CASSPVGQGRQEQFF.

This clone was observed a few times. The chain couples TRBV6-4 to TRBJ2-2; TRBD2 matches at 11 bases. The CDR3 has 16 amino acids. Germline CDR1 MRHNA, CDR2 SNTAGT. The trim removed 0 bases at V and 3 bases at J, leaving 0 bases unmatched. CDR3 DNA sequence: TGTGCCAGCAGTGACTCACTAGCGGGAGACACCGGGGAGCTGTTTTTT. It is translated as CASSDSLAGDTGELFF.

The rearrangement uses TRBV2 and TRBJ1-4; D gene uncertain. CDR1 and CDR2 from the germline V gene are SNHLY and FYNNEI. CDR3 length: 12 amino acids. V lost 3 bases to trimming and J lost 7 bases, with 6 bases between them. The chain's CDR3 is CASSDTVEKLFF. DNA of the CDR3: TGTGCCAGCAGTGATACTGTTGAAAAACTGTTTTTT.

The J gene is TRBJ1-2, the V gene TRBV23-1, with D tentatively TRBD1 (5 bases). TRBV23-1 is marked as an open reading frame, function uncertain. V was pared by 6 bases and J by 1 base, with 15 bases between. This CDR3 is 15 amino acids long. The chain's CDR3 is CASSTGVGVNYGYTF. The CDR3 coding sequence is TGCGCCAGCAGCACGGGGGTAGGAGTTAACTATGGCTACACCTTC.

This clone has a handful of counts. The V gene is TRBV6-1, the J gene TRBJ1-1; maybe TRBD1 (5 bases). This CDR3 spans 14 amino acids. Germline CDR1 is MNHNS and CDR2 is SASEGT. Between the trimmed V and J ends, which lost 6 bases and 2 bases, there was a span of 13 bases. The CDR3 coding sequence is TGTGCCAGCAGGGCCAGGGATTCAAACACTGAAGCTTTCTTT. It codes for CASRARDSNTEAFF.

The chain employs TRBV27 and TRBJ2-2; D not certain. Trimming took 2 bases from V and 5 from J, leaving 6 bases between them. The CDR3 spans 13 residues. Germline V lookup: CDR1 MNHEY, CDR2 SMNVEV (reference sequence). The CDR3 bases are TGTGCCAGCAGTTTAGCGTATACCGGGGAGCTGTTTTTT. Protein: CASSLAYTGELFF.

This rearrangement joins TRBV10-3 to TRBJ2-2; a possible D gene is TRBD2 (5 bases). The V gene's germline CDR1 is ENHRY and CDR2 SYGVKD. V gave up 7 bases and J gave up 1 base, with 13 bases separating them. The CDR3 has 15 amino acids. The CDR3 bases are TGTGCCATCACCGAGAAACTAGAGAACACCGGGGAGCTGTTTTTT. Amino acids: CAITEKLENTGELFF.

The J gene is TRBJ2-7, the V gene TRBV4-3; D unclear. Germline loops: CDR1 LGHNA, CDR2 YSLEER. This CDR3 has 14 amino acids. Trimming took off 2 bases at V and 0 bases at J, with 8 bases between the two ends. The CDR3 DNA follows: TGCGCCAGCAGCCAAATTAGGAGCTCCTACGAGCAGTACTTC. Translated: CASSQIRSSYEQYF.

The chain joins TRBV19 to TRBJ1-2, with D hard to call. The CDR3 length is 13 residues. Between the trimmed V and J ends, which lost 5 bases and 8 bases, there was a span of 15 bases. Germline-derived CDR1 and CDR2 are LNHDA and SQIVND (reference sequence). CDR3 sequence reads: CASSRSPKEGYTF. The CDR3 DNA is TGTGCCAGTAGTCGGTCTCCCAAGGAGGGCTACACCTTC.

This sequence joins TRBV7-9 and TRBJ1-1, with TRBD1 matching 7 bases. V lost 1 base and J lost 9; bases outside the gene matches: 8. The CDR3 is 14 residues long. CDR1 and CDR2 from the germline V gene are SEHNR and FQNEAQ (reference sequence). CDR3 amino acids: CASSLGTGAVQAFF. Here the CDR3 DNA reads TGTGCCAGCAGCTTAGGTACAGGGGCTGTGCAAGCTTTCTTT.

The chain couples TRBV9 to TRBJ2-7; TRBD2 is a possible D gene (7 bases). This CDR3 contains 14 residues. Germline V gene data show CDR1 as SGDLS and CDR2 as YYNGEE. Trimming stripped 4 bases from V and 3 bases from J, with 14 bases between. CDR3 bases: TGTGCCAGCAGCAAAGAGGGGGGGTTCTACGAGCAGTACTTC. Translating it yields CASSKEGGFYEQYF.

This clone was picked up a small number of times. The CDR3 protein is CASSRQGETYNEQFF. The CDR3 bases are TGCGCCAGCAGCCGACAGGGGGAAACCTACAATGAGCAGTTCTTC. This sequence joins TRBV4-3 and TRBJ2-1, with 9 bases matching TRBD1. The germline CDR1 and CDR2 sequences are LGHNA and YSLEER. The CDR3 length is 15 residues. J gave up 2 bases and V 4 bases, and 3 bases lay outside the gene matches.